The rows below give T cell receptor beta chains drawn from one sample of a study of blood T cell repertoires in COVID-19. TCRdb's copy holds only in-frame clones and misses some; the assay was immunoSEQ multiplex PCR. Of a few hundred thousand clones in the sample, 75% to 90% were seen once. Sequenced input: peripheral blood. Every receptor here comes from a woman between 40 and 55 years old who had recovered from COVID-19. CDR3s include the opening cysteine and the closing phenylalanine or tryptophan. The D gene is left open where the match is weak. Not all rows give a size; the values are once, few, many and, for expanded clones, a class.

TRBV10-3	TRBJ2-7	-	-	TGTGCCATCAGTGATCCAGACAGCACCTACGAGCAGTACTTC	CAISDPDSTYEQYF
TRBV24-1	TRBJ2-1	TRBD1	-	TGTGCCACCAGGGACGGGACAGGCTACAATGAGCAGTTCTTC	CATRDGTGYNEQFF
TRBV7-8	TRBJ2-5	TRBD1	-	TGTGCCAGCAGCCAACACCAACAGGGGGCGGGCCAAGAGACCCAGTACTTC	CASSQHQQGAGQETQYF
TRBV6-5	TRBJ1-1	TRBD1	-	TGTGCCAGCTGGGACAGAAACACTGAAGCTTTCTTT	CASWDRNTEAFF
TRBV10-3	TRBJ1-3	TRBD1	-	TGTGCCATCAGTACAGGAGACAGGGGCTCTGGAAACACCATATATTTT	CAISTGDRGSGNTIYF
TRBV6-1	TRBJ2-7	-	-	TGTGCCAGCAGGGAAGACAGGACCTCCTACGAGCAGTACTTC	CASREDRTSYEQYF
TRBV11-3	TRBJ2-7	-	few	TGTGCCAGCAGCTTAGATCATCGGCTAGATCCATACGAGCAGTACTTC	CASSLDHRLDPYEQYF
TRBV28	TRBJ2-4	-	once	TGTGCCAGCAGATTAAGGCCCCGAGGGGCAGGGGTACGAAACATTCAGTACTTC	CASRLRPRGAGVRNIQYF
TRBV6-5	TRBJ2-2	-	-	TGTGCCACCACCGTGGCAGGCAACACCGGGGAGCTGTTTTTT	CATTVAGNTGELFF
TRBV5-1	TRBJ2-5	TRBD2	-	TGCGCCAGCAGCCCCTTGGGGACTAGCGGGTCCCGAGAGACCCAGTACTTC	CASSPLGTSGSRETQYF
TRBV4-1	TRBJ2-3	-	-	TGCGCCAGCAGCCAAGATTTGGGGAGACTCACAGATACGCAGTATTTT	CASSQDLGRLTDTQYF
TRBV2	TRBJ2-3	TRBD2	-	TGTGCCAGCAGTGCATCGCCGGGACTAGCGGGCTACACTAGCACAGATACGCAGTATTTT	CASSASPGLAGYTSTDTQYF
TRBV3-1/TRBV3-2	TRBJ1-1	-	-	TGTGCCAGCAGCCAAGACAGGGCCCCTATGAACACTGAAGCTTTCTTT	CASSQDRAPMNTEAFF
TRBV6-2/TRBV6-3	TRBJ2-7	-	-	TGTGCCAGCAGTTTCTATTTCGGCTCCTACGAGCAGTACTTC	CASSFYFGSYEQYF
TRBV11-2	TRBJ2-3	TRBD2	-	TGTGCCAGCAGCATCGGGGGGGTGGGCAGCACAGATACGCAGTATTTT	CASSIGGVGSTDTQYF
TRBV5-1	TRBJ2-7	TRBD1	many	TGCGCCAGCAGCTCGGGGACAGGGGGCCACGAGCAGTACTTC	CASSSGTGGHEQYF
TRBV15	TRBJ2-3	TRBD2	-	TGTGCCACCAGCAGAGCGGTAGCGGGAGGACCAGATACGCAGTATTTT	CATSRAVAGGPDTQYF
TRBV9	TRBJ2-5	-	-	TGTGCCAGCAGCGTAGGGGCCGGGAGTGGTCCAGAGACCCAGTACTTC	CASSVGAGSGPETQYF
TRBV2	TRBJ1-4	TRBD1	-	TGTGCCAGCAGTGTGGACAGGGAGAATGAAAAACTGTTTTTT	CASSVDRENEKLFF
TRBV5-4	TRBJ2-3	TRBD2	-	TGTGCCAGCAGCTTGGGCGGGGGAAGCGGGAGGCCAGATACGCAGTATTTT	CASSLGGGSGRPDTQYF
TRBV5-1	TRBJ1-2	TRBD1	-	TGCGCCAGCAGCTCCCGCACAGGGGGCATTTCTGGCTACACCTTC	CASSSRTGGISGYTF
TRBV20-1	TRBJ1-1	-	-	TGCAGTCACACAGGCGACATTGAAGCTTTCTTT	CSHTGDIEAFF
TRBV5-1	TRBJ2-5	-	-	TGCGCCAGCAGCTGGGGGCCTAGCGGTAGGGGAGAGACCCAGTACTTC	CASSWGPSGRGETQYF
TRBV6-5	TRBJ1-1	TRBD1	-	TGTGCCAGCAGGGACAGGGGCGCGGGGACTGAAGCTTTCTTT	CASRDRGAGTEAFF
TRBV27	TRBJ1-5	TRBD1	-	TGTGCCAGCAGTGTCTCCGGGACAGGGTATAGCAATCAGCCCCAGCATTTT	CASSVSGTGYSNQPQHF
TRBV4-1	TRBJ2-1	TRBD2	-	TGCGCCAGCAGCCAAGATACTAGCGACTACAATGAGCAGTTCTTC	CASSQDTSDYNEQFF
TRBV7-9	TRBJ2-5	-	once	TGTGCCAGCAGCTTTGACGGAGTTCCACAAGAGACCCAGTACTTC	CASSFDGVPQETQYF
TRBV10-2	TRBJ1-1	-	-	TGCGCCAGCAGTTACAGCACTGAAGCTTTCTTT	CASSYSTEAFF
TRBV7-2	TRBJ2-2	TRBD2	-	TGTGCCAGCAGCTTAGTTCTTCCTACTAGCGCCCCGAACACCGGGGAGCTGTTTTTT	CASSLVLPTSAPNTGELFF
TRBV19	TRBJ2-1	TRBD2	few	TGTGCCACCCATGGCGCTAGCGGGAACTACAATGAGCAGTTCTTC	CATHGASGNYNEQFF
TRBV5-4	TRBJ1-1	TRBD1	-	TGTGCCAGCAGCTCGTTACAGGGGGGGAACACTGAAGCTTTCTTT	CASSSLQGGNTEAFF
TRBV5-4	TRBJ1-2	-	-	TGTGCCAGCAGCTTCAGGGACAAATATGGCTACACCTTC	CASSFRDKYGYTF
TRBV9	TRBJ2-7	TRBD2	few	TGTGCCAGCAGCGTAGCCGGGACTAGCACCTACGAGCAGTACTTC	CASSVAGTSTYEQYF
TRBV7-2	TRBJ1-5	-	-	TGTGCCAGCAGCTTGTACTCAGGGCCCCAGCATTTT	CASSLYSGPQHF
TRBV29-1	TRBJ2-1	-	-	TGCAGCGTGGCCTCCCACGTTGGCAATGAGCAGTTCTTC	CSVASHVGNEQFF
TRBV5-6	TRBJ2-7	-	-	TGTGCCAGCAGCTTCGGGTTCACGGCCTACGAGCAGTACTTC	CASSFGFTAYEQYF
TRBV9	TRBJ2-1	TRBD2	-	TGTGCCAGCAGCGCCGGACTAGCGGGAGGAAGCTCCTACAATGAGCAGTTCTTC	CASSAGLAGGSSYNEQFF
TRBV7-9	TRBJ2-7	TRBD2	-	TGTGCCAGCAGCTTAGCGCGGGGGGCGCTTGAGCAGTACTTC	CASSLARGALEQYF
TRBV27	TRBJ2-7	TRBD2	once	TGTGCCAGCAGGCTAGCGGGAGAGGGCGAGCAGTACTTC	CASRLAGEGEQYF
TRBV11-3	TRBJ2-2	TRBD2	-	TGTGCCAGCAGCTCAAGCGGGGACACCGGGGAGCTGTTTTTT	CASSSSGDTGELFF
TRBV27	TRBJ2-1	TRBD2	-	TGTGCCAGCAGTTTGACGGGAGGGGCCTGGAATGAGCAGTTCTTC	CASSLTGGAWNEQFF
TRBV5-1	TRBJ2-2	-	-	TGCGCCAGCAGCTTGATAGCGAGCGGGGAGCTGTTTTTT	CASSLIASGELFF